These 32 T cell receptor beta chains were all obtained from the same sample, sequenced in a study of identical twins. TCRdb re-derived calls from the 5' RACE reads in MiXCR, one entry per CDR3 protein. Of about 530,000 distinct CDR3 sequences listed, 12% to 15% are singletons. This same sample was also part of a study on yellow fever vaccine responses in identical twins.

Specimen: CD4+ T cells sorted from blood. The receptors originated from a woman in her late teens or twenties in good health.

The chain recombines TRBV20-1 with TRBJ2-5; no reliable D call. The germline V and J ends were trimmed by 3 bases and 0 bases, with 2 bases remaining between them. This CDR3 is 11 amino acids long. CDR1 DFQATT and CDR2 SNEGSKA come from the germline V gene (reference sequence). DNA of the CDR3: TGCAGTGCTAGGCACCAAGAGACCCAGTACTTC. As protein: CSARHQETQYF.

The gene calls are TRBV10-3 and TRBJ2-1; perhaps TRBD2 as D (5 bases). The CDR3 is 13 amino acids. Germline V gene lookup returns CDR1 ENHRY and CDR2 SYGVKD. V was shortened by 6 bases and J by 2 bases, with 8 bases between the two germline ends. CDR3 coding DNA: TGTGCCATCAGGGACTCCCCCTACAATGAGCAGTTCTTC. It is translated as CAIRDSPYNEQFF.

The rearrangement joins TRBV20-1 to TRBJ2-5; 10 positions match TRBD1. CDR3 size: 14 residues. Trimming cost V 5 bases and J 5 bases; bases outside gene matches: 8. The V gene's germline CDR1 is DFQATT and CDR2 SNEGSKA (reference sequence). CDR3 loop: CSAHRQGAGETQYF. The CDR3 coding sequence is TGCAGTGCTCACCGACAGGGGGCGGGGGAGACCCAGTACTTC.

J is TRBJ2-7 and V is TRBV15; D ambiguous. The germline gives CDR1 LNHNV, CDR2 YYDKDF (reference sequence). The CDR3 runs to 17 residues. The germline V and J ends were trimmed by 1 base and 0 bases, with 16 bases remaining between them. CDR3 in amino acids: CATSRGFGDGHSYEQYF. The CDR3 nucleotides read TGTGCCACCAGCAGAGGATTCGGAGACGGGCACTCCTACGAGCAGTACTTC.

The J gene is TRBJ1-1, the V gene TRBV5-1; D gene ambiguous. CDR3 size: 14 residues. Trimming cost V 4 bases and J 2 bases, with 12 bases left between them. Germline V lookup: CDR1 SGHRS, CDR2 YFSETQ. In DNA form, the CDR3 reads TGCGCCAGCAGCGGCGGACTGATCAACACTGAAGCTTTCTTT. Protein product: CASSGGLINTEAFF.

This clonotype was seen more than once but under ten times. V usage is TRBV29-1 and J usage is TRBJ2-3, with 7 bases identical to TRBD1. V trimming: 8 bases; J trimming: 0 bases; junction bases outside the gene matches: 11. The CDR3 totals 15 residues. Germline assignment: CDR1 SQVTM and CDR2 ANQGSEA. The DNA for the CDR3 is TGCAGCTCCTTTCCGGGACAGACAAGCACAGATACGCAGTATTTT. Protein sequence: CSSFPGQTSTDTQYF.

This clonotype has just a few counts. J is TRBJ2-1 and V is TRBV10-3; D is tentatively TRBD1 or TRBD2 (5 bases each). The ends were cut back, 3 bases at V and 7 bases at J, with 22 bases in the middle. Germline V lookup: CDR1 ENHRY, CDR2 SYGVKD. This CDR3 contains 17 residues. The CDR3 loop reads CAISDLPLGRTGNEQFF. The DNA for the CDR3 is TGTGCCATCAGTGACCTTCCCTTGGGACGGACGGGGAATGAGCAGTTCTTC.

This clonotype was seen more than once but under ten times. The chain combines TRBV6-5 with TRBJ2-1; the match to TRBD2 covers 9 bases. The germline gives CDR1 MNHEY, CDR2 SVGAGI. The CDR3 length is 16 residues. V dropped 2 bases and J dropped 7; count of bases not matched to a gene: 9. CDR3 in amino acids: CASSYPGAGGMNEQFF. The CDR3 DNA follows: TGTGCCAGCAGTTACCCCGGCGCGGGGGGGATGAATGAGCAGTTCTTC.

This chain joins TRBV25-1 and TRBJ2-1; 10 bases are shared with TRBD2. The germline V gene has CDR1 MGHDK and CDR2 SYGVNS. The V segment lost 6 bases and the J segment 6 bases; nucleotides outside the gene matches: 11. This CDR3 is built from 16 residues. CDR3 in amino acids: CASSPLLLAGVNEQFF. The CDR3 region has the DNA TGTGCCAGCAGCCCCCTGCTGCTAGCGGGAGTCAATGAGCAGTTCTTC.

This clonotype was seen ten or more times. One junction end disagrees with the germline gene, perhaps due to a read error. V and J are TRBV5-1 and TRBJ2-1, with TRBD2 matching over 11 bases. The germline gives CDR1 SGHRS, CDR2 YFSETQ. CDR3 length: 15 amino acids. The CDR3 DNA reads TGTGCCAGCAGTACTAGCGGGAGCTCCTACAATGAGCAGTTCTTC. Amino acid sequence: CASSTSGSSYNEQFF.

This clonotype occurred a few times. This sequence joins TRBV29-1 and TRBJ1-1; 8 bases agree with TRBD1. The ends lost 3 bases at V and 5 bases at J; junction bases unmatched: 5. The CDR3 contains 13 residues. Germline lookup yields CDR1 SQVTM and CDR2 ANQGSEA. In nucleotides, the CDR3 is TGCAGCGTTGAGTCACAGGGGGGGACTGAAGCTTTCTTT. It is translated as CSVESQGGTEAFF.

This clonotype has a handful of counts. This chain connects TRBV5-1 to TRBJ1-1; D perhaps matches TRBD1 (5 bases). This CDR3 is 15 amino acids long. V was cut by 0 bases and J by 0 bases, with 9 bases left in between. CDR1 and CDR2 (germline): SGHRS, YFSETQ. CDR3 sequence: CASSLDSTVNTEAFF. CDR3 DNA sequence: TGCGCCAGCAGCTTGGATTCGACAGTGAACACTGAAGCTTTCTTT.

The CDR3 reads CASAAAGVYEQYF. The DNA for the CDR3 is TGTGCCAGCGCCGCGGCAGGGGTCTACGAGCAGTACTTC. The chain uses TRBV25-1 and TRBJ2-7; the D gene is possibly TRBD1 (6 bases). The V end was cut by 8 bases, the J end by 3 bases, with 14 bases between. The CDR3 runs to 13 residues. Germline V gene sequence: CDR1 MGHDK, CDR2 SYGVNS.

This clonotype was picked up many times. The chain has TRBV16 and TRBJ2-3; D gene unclear. The CDR3 loop spans 12 amino acids. Per the germline V gene, CDR1 is KGHSY and CDR2 is FQNENV. Trimming cost V 0 bases and J 5 bases, with 3 bases left between them. The CDR3 protein is CASSQSGDTQYF. For the CDR3, the DNA is TGTGCCAGCAGCCAATCGGGAGATACGCAGTATTTT.

The J gene is TRBJ2-2, the V gene TRBV12-3 or TRBV12-4; 10 nucleotides agree with TRBD2. The V gene end was trimmed by 3 bases and the J gene end by 4 bases; junction bases not matched to a gene: 8. This CDR3 is 17 amino acids long. CDR3 sequence (DNA): TGTGCCAGCAGTTTCCTGGTACTAGCGGGGAGCACCGGGGAGCTGTTTTTT. It specifies CASSFLVLAGSTGELFF.

This clonotype was observed at least ten times. The chain carries TRBV12-3 or TRBV12-4 and TRBJ2-5; 10 bases map to TRBD2. The CDR3 loop spans 14 amino acids. V was pared by 3 bases and J by 3 bases, with 1 base of the junction left unmatched. The CDR3 DNA reads as TGTGCCAGCAGTTTCACTAGCGGGAAAGAGACCCAGTACTTC. This gives the protein CASSFTSGKETQYF.

This clonotype was seen more than once but under ten times. V is TRBV3-1 and J is TRBJ2-2; D remains ambiguous. CDR3 size: 14 residues. Trimming left V 0 bases short and J 7 bases short, with 9 bases between. Germline CDR1 reads LGHDT; CDR2 reads YNNKEL (reference sequence). The CDR3 sequence is CASSQDLVSGELFF. DNA of the CDR3: TGTGCCAGCAGCCAAGACCTCGTAAGCGGGGAGCTGTTTTTT.

This chain uses TRBV6-1 with TRBJ1-1; D is perhaps TRBD1 (6 bases). CDR1 and CDR2 from the germline V gene are MNHNS and SASEGT. The CDR3 is 15 residues long. Trimming removed 5 bases from V and 0 bases from J, with 13 bases in between. The CDR3 nucleotides read TGTGCCAGCAGTCAGGGGAGCAGGGTGAACACTGAAGCTTTCTTT. Translated, it gives CASSQGSRVNTEAFF.

The chain's CDR3 is CSARGLATDTQYF. The DNA of the CDR3 is TGCAGTGCTCGGGGGCTTGCCACAGATACGCAGTATTTT. V is TRBV20-1 and J is TRBJ2-3; D assignment may be TRBD1 or TRBD2 (6 bases each). V lost 5 bases and J 2 bases, leaving 11 bases between the germline ends. The CDR3 extends over 13 amino acids. The germline V gene encodes CDR1 DFQATT and CDR2 SNEGSKA (reference sequence).

To note about this clonotype: At one of its ends the junction is not consistent with the germline gene, which may arise from a read error. The chain combines TRBV10-3 with TRBJ2-7; the D gene is possibly TRBD1 (5 bases). The CDR3 has 11 residues. The germline gives CDR1 ENHRY, CDR2 SYGVKD. CDR3 amino acids: CAISETRALHF. The DNA for the CDR3 is TGTGCCATCAGTGAAACCAGGGCGTTACACTTC.

There are a few counts of this clonotype. The chain has TRBV12-3 or TRBV12-4 and TRBJ1-1, with D perhaps TRBD1 (5 bases). The V end lost 5 bases, the J end lost 1 base, and 14 bases lay between the germline ends. The CDR3 is made up of 15 amino acids. The chain's CDR3 is CASSQRDSSNTEAFF. The CDR3, as DNA: TGTGCCAGCAGTCAGCGAGACAGCTCGAACACTGAAGCTTTCTTT.

This sequence joins TRBV11-2 and TRBJ2-5; D perhaps matches TRBD1 (6 bases). Trimming pared 4 bases from V and 2 bases from J, leaving 11 bases between. The germline CDR1 and CDR2 sequences are SGHAT and FQNNGV. CDR3 length: 14 amino acids. CDR3 residues: CASSWGHRQETQYF. In DNA, the CDR3 is TGTGCCAGCAGCTGGGGACACCGACAAGAGACCCAGTACTTC.

This chain links TRBV20-1 with TRBJ2-7; 8 bases fit TRBD2. This CDR3 has 15 residues. Germline V gives CDR1 DFQATT, CDR2 SNEGSKA (reference sequence). V trimming: 0 bases; J trimming: 0 bases; junction bases outside the gene matches: 4. The CDR3 protein is CSARDSGEASYEQYF. CDR3 coding DNA: TGCAGTGCTAGAGATAGCGGGGAGGCCTCCTACGAGCAGTACTTC.

CDR3 amino acids: CASSLDRLDYEQYF. CDR3 sequence (DNA): TGTGCCAGCAGCTTAGATCGGCTGGACTACGAGCAGTACTTC. The chain is built from TRBV11-3 and TRBJ2-7; D is uncertain. V shed 0 bases and J shed 3 bases, with 9 bases lying between them. From germline, CDR1 is SGHNT and CDR2 YENEEA. The CDR3 covers 14 residues.

The chain couples TRBV6-6 to TRBJ2-2, with TRBD1 matching over 7 bases. J lost 7 bases, V lost 5 bases, and 4 bases had no gene match. Looked up from germline, CDR1 is MNHNY and CDR2 is SVGAGI (reference sequence). CDR3 length equals 13 residues. CDR3 sequence: CASSQQGFGELFF. CDR3 DNA: TGTGCCAGCAGTCAACAGGGGTTCGGGGAGCTGTTTTTT.

This clonotype was detected a few times. The chain uses TRBV6-5 and TRBJ2-7, with 13 bases that match TRBD2. J was trimmed by 5 bases and V by 0 bases; bases with no gene match: 7. This CDR3 contains 17 residues. Germline V gene sequence: CDR1 MNHEY, CDR2 SVGAGI. CDR3 residues: CASSYSFGTSGIHEQYF. DNA for the CDR3: TGTGCCAGCAGTTACTCGTTCGGGACTAGCGGGATCCACGAGCAGTACTTC.

This clonotype appeared a few times. V gene TRBV6-1 combines with J gene TRBJ2-7, with TRBD1 as a possible D gene (6 bases). V was trimmed by 5 bases and J by 4 bases, leaving 18 bases between them. Per the germline V gene, CDR1 is MNHNS and CDR2 is SASEGT. The CDR3 totals 15 residues. The CDR3 DNA follows: TGTGCCAGCAGTCGACACAGGGATCTTTTTTACGAGCAGTACTTC. This sequence encodes CASSRHRDLFYEQYF.

The rearrangement joins TRBV7-8 to TRBJ1-1; D may be TRBD1 (6 bases). V shed 1 base and J shed 5 bases, with 11 bases lying between them. The V gene's germline CDR1 is SGHVS and CDR2 FQNEAQ. CDR3 size: 14 residues. CDR3 bases: TGTGCCAGCAGCTTAGGAGACAGGACTACTGAAGCTTTCTTT. Encoded protein: CASSLGDRTTEAFF.

This clonotype was counted between two and nine times. This chain connects TRBV14 to TRBJ2-3; D is ambiguous. CDR1 is SGHDN and CDR2 is FVKESK in the germline V gene. This CDR3 comprises 13 residues. Trimming cost V 0 bases and J 4 bases, with 5 bases left between them. As DNA, the CDR3 is TGTGCCAGCAGCCAAGATTATGCAGATACGCAGTATTTT. Its protein product is CASSQDYADTQYF.

This clonotype appeared many times. This chain links TRBV24-1 with TRBJ2-2; the D is unclear. Trimming took 5 bases from V and 7 from J, leaving 16 bases between them. CDR3 length: 15 residues. Germline V gene sequence: CDR1 KGHDR, CDR2 SFDVKD. The CDR3: CATSVNSLTGGELFF. The CDR3 DNA reads as TGTGCCACCAGTGTGAACAGTCTTACCGGCGGGGAGCTGTTTTTT.

In its sample, this clonotype was seen many times. CDR3 bases: TGTGCCAGCAGCCCTGACAGGGGGCCCTACAATGAGCAGTTCTTC. It encodes CASSPDRGPYNEQFF. The gene calls are TRBV12-3 or TRBV12-4 and TRBJ2-1; TRBD1 matches 10 bases. V shed 6 bases and J 2 bases; nucleotides not matched to a gene: 4. This CDR3 is built from 15 residues.

The gene calls are TRBV5-1 and TRBJ2-2; 7 bases agree with TRBD1. CDR1 and CDR2 (germline): SGHRS, YFSETQ. V lost 0 bases and J lost 10; bases outside the gene matches: 12. The CDR3 consists of 16 residues. This chain's CDR3 is CASSLVGWGQPLELFF. DNA of the CDR3: TGCGCCAGCAGCTTGGTTGGTTGGGGACAGCCTTTGGAGCTGTTTTTT.